This T cell receptor (beta chain) was identified during a study of T cells in narcolepsy. Whole-study findings and limits: Autoreactive clonotypes reportedly recurred in blood of same and different patients, not controls.

Sequencing was performed with immunoSEQ multiplex PCR; in TCRdb, only in-frame clones are kept and a portion is missing. This table holds approximately 22,000 clones, 50% to 65% found once. The length of the CDR3 is 14 residues. Trimming cost V 4 bases and J 2 bases; bases outside gene matches: 1. Germline loops: CDR1 MGHRA, CDR2 YSYEKL. This clone has only a few counts. As yet, its antigen is unknown. The sequencing sample was made of memory (CD45RA-) CD4+ T cells from blood. The clonotype originates from a human donor in good health. The V gene is TRBV4-1, the J gene TRBJ1-5, with 8 bases fitting TRBD1. For the CDR3, the DNA is TGCGCCAGCAGCCGACAGGGGCGCAATCAGCCCCAGCATTTT. Protein: CASSRQGRNQPQHF.